This paragraph covers one T cell receptor beta chain sequence. Its antigen remains unknown. TCRbeta libraries were built with three rounds of nested PCR, modified from ARM-PCR. Each CDR3 protein gets one entry after TCRdb re-called the multiplex PCR reads with MiXCR. The sample has 71,000 or so distinct CDR3 sequences; roughly 76% are singletons. This specimen belongs to a study of tumor and adjacent non-tumor tissue in lung cancer. The overall study: Patients comprised 12 adenocarcinoma, 2 squamous cell carcinoma and 1 small cell lung cancer. Aged about 30 to 76 years, patients included nine to eleven men and several women with stage I to III disease. Whole-study results and caveats: Tumor repertoires had a smaller top 100 clone share than normal lung.

Looked up from germline, CDR1 is MGHRA and CDR2 is YSYEKL. Trimming left V 7 bases short and J 9 bases short, with 22 bases between. This CDR3 spans 15 amino acids. No cell sorting was done before RNA was extracted from the tissue. Newly diagnosed lung cancer patients had thoracic surgery in China, August–late 2014, without prior chemotherapy. The specimen was lung tumor tissue. The TCR originated in a woman between 45 and 60 years old with non-small cell lung cancer. V is TRBV4-1 and J is TRBJ1-5, with D perhaps matching TRBD1 (5 bases). CDR3 sequence reads: CASNPGGGPGRPQHF. In DNA, the CDR3 is TGCGCCAGCAACCCCGGGGGTGGTCCTGGTCGGCCCCAGCATTTT.